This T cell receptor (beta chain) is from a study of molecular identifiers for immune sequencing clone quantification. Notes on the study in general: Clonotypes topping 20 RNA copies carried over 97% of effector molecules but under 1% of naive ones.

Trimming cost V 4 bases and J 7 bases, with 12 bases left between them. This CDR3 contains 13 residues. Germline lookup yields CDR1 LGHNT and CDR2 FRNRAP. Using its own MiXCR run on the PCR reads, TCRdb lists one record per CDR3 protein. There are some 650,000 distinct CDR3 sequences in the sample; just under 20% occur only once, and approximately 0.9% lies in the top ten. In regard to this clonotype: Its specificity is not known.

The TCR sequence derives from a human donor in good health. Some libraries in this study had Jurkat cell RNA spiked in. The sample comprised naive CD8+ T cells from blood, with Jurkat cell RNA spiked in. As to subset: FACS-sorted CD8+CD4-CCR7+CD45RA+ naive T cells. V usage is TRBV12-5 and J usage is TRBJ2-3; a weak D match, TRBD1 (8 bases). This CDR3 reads CASGYRGGNTQYF. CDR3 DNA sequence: TGTGCTAGTGGTTACAGGGGGGGAAATACGCAGTATTTT.